This T cell receptor (beta chain) was recorded in a study of T-cell memory formation after mild COVID-19. The study's findings and limits: Mainly CM and EM harbored the contracting CD4+ clones; mainly EMRA harbored the CD8+ ones.

TCRdb reanalysed the 5' RACE reads using MiXCR and keeps one entry per CDR3 protein. The sample holds a few hundred thousand distinct CDR3 sequences; roughly 18% are singletons and the top ten take more than 20%. CDR1 and CDR2 from the germline V gene are LGHDT and YNNKEL (reference sequence). This CDR3 has 15 residues. The J segment lost 4 bases and the V segment lost 4 bases, leaving 3 bases of the junction unmatched. As concerns this clonotype: No antigen is known for it.

This sequence was found in a man aged 18 to 29 who had mild COVID-19 (a few samples of this study predate the infection). Cell type and time point are not known. The chain uses TRBV3-1 and TRBJ1-5; 11 bases map to TRBD1. The specimen was PBMCs or a T cell subset sorted from them (not recorded which). Here the CDR3 reads CASSLGQGANQPQHF. Written as DNA, the CDR3 is TGTGCCAGCAGCCTAGGACAGGGGGCGAATCAGCCCCAGCATTTT.